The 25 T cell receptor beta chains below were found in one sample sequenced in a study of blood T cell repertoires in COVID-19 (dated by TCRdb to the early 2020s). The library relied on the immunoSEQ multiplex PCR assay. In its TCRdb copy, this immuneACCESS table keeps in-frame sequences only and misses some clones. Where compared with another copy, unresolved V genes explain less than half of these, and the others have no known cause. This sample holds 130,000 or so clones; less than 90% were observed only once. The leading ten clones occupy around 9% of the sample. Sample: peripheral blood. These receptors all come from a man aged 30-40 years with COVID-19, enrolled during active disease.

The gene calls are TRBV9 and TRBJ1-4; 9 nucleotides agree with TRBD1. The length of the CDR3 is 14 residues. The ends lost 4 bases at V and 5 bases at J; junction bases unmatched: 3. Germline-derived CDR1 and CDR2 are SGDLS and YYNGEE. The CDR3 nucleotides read TGTGCCAGCAGCCCAGGACAGGGGAATGAAAAACTGTTTTTT. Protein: CASSPGQGNEKLFF.

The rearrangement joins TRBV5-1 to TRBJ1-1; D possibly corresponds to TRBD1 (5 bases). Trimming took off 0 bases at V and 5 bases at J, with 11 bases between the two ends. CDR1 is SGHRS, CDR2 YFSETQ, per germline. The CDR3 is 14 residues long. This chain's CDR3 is CASSLDQGTTEAFF. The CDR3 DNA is TGCGCCAGCAGCTTGGATCAGGGTACAACTGAAGCTTTCTTT.

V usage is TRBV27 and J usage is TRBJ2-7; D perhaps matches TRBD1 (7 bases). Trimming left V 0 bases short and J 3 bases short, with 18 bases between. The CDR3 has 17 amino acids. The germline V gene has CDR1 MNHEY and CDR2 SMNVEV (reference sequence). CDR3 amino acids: CASSLSSRQGGIYEQYF. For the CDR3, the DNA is TGTGCCAGCAGTTTATCGTCCCGACAGGGCGGGATCTACGAGCAGTACTTC.

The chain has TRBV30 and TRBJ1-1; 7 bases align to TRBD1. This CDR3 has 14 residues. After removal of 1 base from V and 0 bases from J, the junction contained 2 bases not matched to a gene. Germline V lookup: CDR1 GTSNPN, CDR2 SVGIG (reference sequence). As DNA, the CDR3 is TGTGCCTGGAGTGAGGGGGCCATGAACACTGAAGCTTTCTTT. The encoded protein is CAWSEGAMNTEAFF.

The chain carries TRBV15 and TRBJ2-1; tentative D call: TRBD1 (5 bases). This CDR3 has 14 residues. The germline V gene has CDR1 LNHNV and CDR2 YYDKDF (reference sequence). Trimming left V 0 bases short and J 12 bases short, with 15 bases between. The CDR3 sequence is CATSRDLSGRAQFF. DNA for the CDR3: TGTGCCACCAGCAGAGATCTTTCGGGCAGGGCGCAGTTCTTC.

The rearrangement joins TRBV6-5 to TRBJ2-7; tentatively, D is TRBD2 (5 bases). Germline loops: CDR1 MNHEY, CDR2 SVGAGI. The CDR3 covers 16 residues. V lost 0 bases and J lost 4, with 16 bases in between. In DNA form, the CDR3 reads TGTGCCAGCAGTTACTCGATTTCCCGGGCGGGTTACGAGCAGTACTTC. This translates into CASSYSISRAGYEQYF.

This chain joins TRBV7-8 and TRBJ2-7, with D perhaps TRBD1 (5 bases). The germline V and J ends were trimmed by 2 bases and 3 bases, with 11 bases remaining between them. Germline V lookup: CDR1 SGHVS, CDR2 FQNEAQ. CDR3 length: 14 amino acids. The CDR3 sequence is CASSLQGRGYEQYF. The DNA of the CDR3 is TGTGCCAGCAGCTTACAGGGTAGGGGCTACGAGCAGTACTTC.

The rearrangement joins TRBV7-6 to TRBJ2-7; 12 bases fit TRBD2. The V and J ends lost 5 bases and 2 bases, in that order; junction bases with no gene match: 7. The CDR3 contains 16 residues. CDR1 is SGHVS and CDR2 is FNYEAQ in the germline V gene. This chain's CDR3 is CASSKGLAGPPYEQYF. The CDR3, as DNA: TGTGCCAGCAGCAAAGGACTAGCGGGACCCCCCTACGAGCAGTACTTC.

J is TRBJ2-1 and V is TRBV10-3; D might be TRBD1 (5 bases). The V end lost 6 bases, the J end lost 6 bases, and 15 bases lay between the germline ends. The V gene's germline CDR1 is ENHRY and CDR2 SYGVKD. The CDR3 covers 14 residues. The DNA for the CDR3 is TGTGCCATCAGGGACAATCAGCAATCCAATGAGCAGTTCTTC. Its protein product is CAIRDNQQSNEQFF.

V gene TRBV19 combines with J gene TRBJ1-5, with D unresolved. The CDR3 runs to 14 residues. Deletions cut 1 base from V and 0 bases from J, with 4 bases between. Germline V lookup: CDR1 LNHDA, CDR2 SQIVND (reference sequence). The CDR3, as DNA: TGTGCCAGTAGTATAGGACATAGCAATCAGCCCCAGCATTTT. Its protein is CASSIGHSNQPQHF.

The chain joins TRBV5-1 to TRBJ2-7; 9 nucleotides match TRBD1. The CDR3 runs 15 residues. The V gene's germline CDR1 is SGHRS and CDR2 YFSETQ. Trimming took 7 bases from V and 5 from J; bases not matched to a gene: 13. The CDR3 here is CASRPTGTGRNEQYF. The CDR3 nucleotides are TGCGCCAGCCGACCCACCGGGACAGGGCGCAACGAGCAGTACTTC.

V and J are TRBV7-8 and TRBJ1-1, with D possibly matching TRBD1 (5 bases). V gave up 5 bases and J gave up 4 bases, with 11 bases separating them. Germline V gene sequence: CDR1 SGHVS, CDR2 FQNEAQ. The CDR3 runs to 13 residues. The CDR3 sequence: CASSKGRATEAFF. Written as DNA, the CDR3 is TGTGCCAGCAGCAAGGGGAGGGCCACTGAAGCTTTCTTT.

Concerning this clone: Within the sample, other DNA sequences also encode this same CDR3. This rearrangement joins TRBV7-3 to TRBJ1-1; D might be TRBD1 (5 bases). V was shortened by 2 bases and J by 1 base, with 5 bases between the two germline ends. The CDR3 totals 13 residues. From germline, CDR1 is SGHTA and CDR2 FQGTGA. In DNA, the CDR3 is TGTGCCAGCAGCTTAGACAGGAACACTGAAGCTTTCTTT. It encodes CASSLDRNTEAFF.

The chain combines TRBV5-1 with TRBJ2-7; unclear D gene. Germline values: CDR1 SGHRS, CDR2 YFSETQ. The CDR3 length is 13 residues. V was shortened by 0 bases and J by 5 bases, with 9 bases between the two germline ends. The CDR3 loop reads CASSLARQDEQYF. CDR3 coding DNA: TGCGCCAGCAGCTTGGCTCGACAAGACGAGCAGTACTTC.

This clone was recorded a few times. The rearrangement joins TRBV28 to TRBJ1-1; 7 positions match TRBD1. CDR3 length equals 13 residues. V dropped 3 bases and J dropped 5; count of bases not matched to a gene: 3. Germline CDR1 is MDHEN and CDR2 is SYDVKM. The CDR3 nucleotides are TGTGCCAGCAGTTTTACAGGGGCAACTGAAGCTTTCTTT. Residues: CASSFTGATEAFF. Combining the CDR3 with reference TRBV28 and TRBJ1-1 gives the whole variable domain DVKVTQSSRYLVKRTGEKVFLECVQDMDHENMFWYRQDPGLGLRLIYFSYDVKMKEKGDIPEGYSVSREKKERFSLILESASTNQTSMYLCASSFTGATEAFFGQGTRLTVV.

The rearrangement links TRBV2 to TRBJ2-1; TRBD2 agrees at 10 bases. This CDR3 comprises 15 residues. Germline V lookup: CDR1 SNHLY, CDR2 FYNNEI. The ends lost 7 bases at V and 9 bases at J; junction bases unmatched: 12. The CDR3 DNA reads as TGTGCCAGCATCCCCCGGCTAGCGGGAGTGGGTGAGCAGTTCTTC. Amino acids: CASIPRLAGVGEQFF.

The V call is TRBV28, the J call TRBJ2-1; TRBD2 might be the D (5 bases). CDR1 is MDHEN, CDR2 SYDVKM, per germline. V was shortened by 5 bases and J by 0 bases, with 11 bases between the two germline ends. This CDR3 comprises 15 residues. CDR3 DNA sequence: TGTGCCAGCAGTCGGGGTTCCAGCTCCTACAATGAGCAGTTCTTC. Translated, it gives CASSRGSSSYNEQFF.

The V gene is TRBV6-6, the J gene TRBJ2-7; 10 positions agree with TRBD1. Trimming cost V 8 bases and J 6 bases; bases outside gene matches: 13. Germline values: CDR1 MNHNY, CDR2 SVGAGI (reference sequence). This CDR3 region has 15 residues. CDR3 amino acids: CASFVSRDRGSEQYF. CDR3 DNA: TGTGCCAGCTTTGTAAGCCGGGACAGGGGAAGCGAGCAGTACTTC.

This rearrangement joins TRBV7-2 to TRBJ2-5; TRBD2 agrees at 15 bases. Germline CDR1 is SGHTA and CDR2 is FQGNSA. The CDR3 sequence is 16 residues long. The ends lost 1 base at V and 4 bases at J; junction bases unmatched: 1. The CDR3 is CASSLGGLAGGETQYF. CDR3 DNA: TGTGCCAGCAGCTTAGGGGGACTAGCGGGAGGAGAGACCCAGTACTTC.

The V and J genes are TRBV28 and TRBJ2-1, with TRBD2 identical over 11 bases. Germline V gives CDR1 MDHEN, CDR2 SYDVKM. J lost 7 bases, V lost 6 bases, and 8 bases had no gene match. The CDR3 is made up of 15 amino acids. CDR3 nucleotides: TGTGCCAGCAGCCCACTAGCGGGAGATTGGAATGAGCAGTTCTTC. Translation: CASSPLAGDWNEQFF. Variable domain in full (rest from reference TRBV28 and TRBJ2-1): DVKVTQSSRYLVKRTGEKVFLECVQDMDHENMFWYRQDPGLGLRLIYFSYDVKMKEKGDIPEGYSVSREKKERFSLILESASTNQTSMYLCASSPLAGDWNEQFFGPGTRLTVL.

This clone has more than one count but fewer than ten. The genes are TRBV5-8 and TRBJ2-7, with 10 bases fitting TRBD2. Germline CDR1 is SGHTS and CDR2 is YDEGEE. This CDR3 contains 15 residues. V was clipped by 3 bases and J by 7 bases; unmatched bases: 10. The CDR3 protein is CASSSSASGRGEQYF. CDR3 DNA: TGTGCCAGCAGCTCGTCTGCAAGCGGGAGGGGGGAGCAGTACTTC.

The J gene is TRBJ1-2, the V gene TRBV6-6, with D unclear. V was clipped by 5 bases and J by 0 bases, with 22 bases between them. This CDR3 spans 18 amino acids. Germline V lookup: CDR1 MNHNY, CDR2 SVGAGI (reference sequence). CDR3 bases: TGTGCCAGCAGTCAGATGACACCCTCGGATCCTTCTAACTATGGCTACACCTTC. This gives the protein CASSQMTPSDPSNYGYTF.

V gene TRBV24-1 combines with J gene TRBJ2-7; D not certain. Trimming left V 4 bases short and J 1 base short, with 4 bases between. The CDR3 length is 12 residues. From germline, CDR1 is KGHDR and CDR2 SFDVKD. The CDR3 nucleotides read TGTGCCACCAGTGAAGCGTCCTACGAGCAGTACTTC. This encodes CATSEASYEQYF.

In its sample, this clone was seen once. The CDR3 here is CASSLRDREGTEAFF. CDR3 nucleotides: TGTGCCAGCAGCTTACGGGACAGGGAGGGCACTGAAGCTTTCTTT. The V gene is TRBV5-4, the J gene TRBJ1-1; TRBD1 agrees at 9 bases. Trimming removed 2 bases from V and 4 bases from J; junction bases left unmatched: 6. The CDR3 has 15 amino acids. Germline-derived CDR1 and CDR2 are SGHNT and YYREEE (reference sequence).

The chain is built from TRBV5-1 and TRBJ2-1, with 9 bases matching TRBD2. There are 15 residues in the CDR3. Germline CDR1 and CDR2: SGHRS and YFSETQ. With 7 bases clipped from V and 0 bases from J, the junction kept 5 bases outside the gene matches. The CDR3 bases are TGCGCCAGCGCGCGGGAGGGCCGCTCCTACAATGAGCAGTTCTTC. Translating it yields CASAREGRSYNEQFF.